This T cell receptor beta chain was sequenced during a study of blood T cell repertoires in COVID-19. Study-level background: Sources were T cells, B-cell-depleted T cells, or PBMCs; the material itself was cDNA or gDNA.

V lost 3 bases and J lost 6; bases outside the gene matches: 11. The CDR3 sequence is 17 residues long. The germline V gene has CDR1 LNHNV and CDR2 YYDKDF (reference sequence). How the authors handled the data: From reference gene primer amplification, estimates of nucleated cell counts were derived. Profiling relied on immunoSEQ multiplex PCR, and the TCRdb table lists in-frame clones only, not all of them. The V and J calls and clone size were taken over from that table, and D and trimming were inferred from the DNA. The repertoire holds some 150,000 clones, with roughly 86% as singletons. The gene calls are TRBV15 and TRBJ2-1; 10 positions match TRBD2. The sample taken for sequencing was peripheral blood. This TCR derives from a man between 65 and 85 years old with acute or convalescent COVID-19. The CDR3: CATSRGLRTSGINEQFF. CDR3 nucleotides: TGTGCCACCAGCAGGGGCTTACGGACTAGCGGTATCAATGAGCAGTTCTTC. The full variable domain, in which reference TRBV15 and TRBJ2-1 provide the parts outside the CDR3, is DAMVIQNPRYQVTQFGKPVTLSCSQTLNHNVMYWYQQKSSQAPKLLFHYYDKDFNNEADTPDNFQSRRPNTSFCFLDIRSPGLGDTAMYLCATSRGLRTSGINEQFFGPGTRLTVL.